The 27 T cell receptor beta chains in this list originate from one sample, sequenced in a study of cytomegalovirus exposure and HLA in healthy donors (dated by TCRdb to about 2017). The library was made by the immunoSEQ multiplex PCR assay. For the multiplex PCR, a mixture combining 60 forward primers for TCR Vbeta segments and 13 reverse primers for TCR Jbeta segments was used. Entries here come from immuneACCESS through TCRdb and include only in-frame sequences with V and J called. Some clones fail to appear in such tables; in the studies checked, an unresolved V gene covers under half of the shortfall, and the cause of the remainder is unknown. Across this sample there are about 160,000 clones, with approximately 81% seen only once. Of the sample, approximately 1.9% is held by the ten largest clones. The sequenced sample was PBMCs. Receptors originate from a man younger than 35 in good health and CMV-seronegative.

V usage is TRBV5-5 and J usage is TRBJ2-7; 9 positions match TRBD1. The ends lost 3 bases at V and 3 bases at J; junction bases unmatched: 7. The CDR3 spans 15 residues. The germline V gene has CDR1 SGHKS and CDR2 YYEKEE (reference sequence). CDR3 sequence (DNA): TGTGCCAGCAGCTCGGCTCGGACAGGGGTCTACGAGCAGTACTTC. Its protein is CASSSARTGVYEQYF.

The chain links TRBV5-8 to TRBJ2-3; 9 nucleotides agree with TRBD2. This CDR3 contains 16 residues. CDR1 SGHTS and CDR2 YDEGEE come from the germline V gene. The J segment lost 5 bases and the V segment lost 3 bases, leaving 10 bases of the junction unmatched. CDR3 DNA sequence: TGTGCCAGCAGCTATCGCGGGGGGGCCAAGGTAGATACGCAGTATTTT. Translation gives CASSYRGGAKVDTQYF.

This clone turned up a few times. This chain joins TRBV7-8 and TRBJ1-4; D remains unclear. Deletions cut 2 bases from V and 7 bases from J, with 11 bases between. CDR1 and CDR2 from the germline V gene are SGHVS and FQNEAQ. CDR3 length: 14 amino acids. CDR3 DNA: TGTGCCAGCAGCTTAACCGGTCGGGGTGAAAAACTGTTTTTT. Amino acids: CASSLTGRGEKLFF.

The chain has TRBV7-8 and TRBJ2-2, with D possibly matching TRBD1 (5 bases). The CDR3 extends over 15 amino acids. Germline V gene data show CDR1 as SGHVS and CDR2 as FQNEAQ. V was pared by 5 bases and J by 2 bases, with 12 bases between. The DNA for the CDR3 is TGTGCCAGCAGCCTGACAGAACTTAACACCGGGGAGCTGTTTTTT. This sequence encodes CASSLTELNTGELFF.

Written as DNA, the CDR3 is TGTGCCAGCAGGGACACCTTTCGATCACCCCTCCACTTT. This encodes CASRDTFRSPLHF. This rearrangement joins TRBV27 to TRBJ1-6; TRBD1 might be the D (5 bases). The CDR3 loop spans 13 amino acids. Trimming removed 6 bases from V and 10 bases from J, with 13 bases in between. Germline V gene data show CDR1 as MNHEY and CDR2 as SMNVEV (reference sequence).

The CDR3 DNA reads as TGTGCCAGCAGGGGCTACGGACAGCTCTATGGCTACACCTTC. Translating it yields CASRGYGQLYGYTF. The chain couples TRBV28 to TRBJ1-2, with a tentative D call TRBD1 (6 bases). The CDR3 loop spans 14 amino acids. V lost 6 bases, J lost 4 bases, and 15 bases lay in between. Germline V CDR1 and CDR2: MDHEN, SYDVKM.

The rearrangement links TRBV19 to TRBJ1-1; D may be TRBD1 (5 bases). The CDR3 totals 14 residues. In germline, CDR1 is LNHDA, CDR2 SQIVND (reference sequence). Trimming removed 3 bases at V and 7 bases at J, with 15 bases between. The CDR3 bases are TGTGCCAGTAGTATCTTCCGGGGGTCCTTTGAAGCTTTCTTT. Its translation: CASSIFRGSFEAFF.

V and J are TRBV7-6 and TRBJ2-3, with 8 bases that match TRBD2. Germline V gene sequence: CDR1 SGHVS, CDR2 FNYEAQ. The CDR3 spans 14 residues. Trimming cost V 2 bases and J 4 bases; bases outside gene matches: 2. Here the CDR3 reads CASSLPGGSDTQYF. CDR3 bases: TGTGCCAGCAGCTTACCGGGAGGGTCAGATACGCAGTATTTT.

This chain links TRBV15 with TRBJ2-1; 9 bases match TRBD2. After removal of 5 bases from V and 9 bases from J, the junction contained 5 bases not matched to a gene. From germline, CDR1 is LNHNV and CDR2 YYDKDF (reference sequence). This CDR3 is 13 amino acids long. The CDR3 is CATSARLAAEQFF. CDR3 in DNA: TGTGCCACCAGCGCCAGACTAGCGGCTGAGCAGTTCTTC.

This rearrangement joins TRBV19 to TRBJ1-3; tentatively, D is TRBD1 (5 bases). From germline, CDR1 is LNHDA and CDR2 SQIVND (reference sequence). This CDR3 is built from 16 residues. V dropped 3 bases and J dropped 1 base, with 13 bases sitting between them. The CDR3 bases are TGTGCCAGTAGTATTGGGGGACTAATATCTGGAAACACCATATATTTT. Protein product: CASSIGGLISGNTIYF.

This clone is a singleton in its sample. The CDR3: CATQRDRGSGNTIYF. In DNA, the CDR3 is TGTGCCACCCAACGGGACAGGGGATCCGGAAACACCATATATTTT. The gene calls are TRBV19 and TRBJ1-3, with 10 bases matching TRBD1. The germline V gene has CDR1 LNHDA and CDR2 SQIVND (reference sequence). This CDR3 contains 15 residues. V lost 10 bases, J lost 4 bases, and 10 bases stayed unmatched.

This chain links TRBV19 with TRBJ2-7; 9 bases are shared with TRBD2. Germline CDR1 is LNHDA and CDR2 is SQIVND (reference sequence). This CDR3 has 15 amino acids. The junction had 7 bases not matched to a gene; V was cut back by 6 bases and J by 1 base. CDR3 in amino acids: CASSLSGGTSYEQYF. CDR3 nucleotide sequence: TGTGCCAGTAGCCTCAGCGGGGGGACTTCCTACGAGCAGTACTTC.

The V and J genes are TRBV10-3 and TRBJ2-1, with a possible D match to TRBD2 (6 bases). Trimming removed 8 bases from V and 3 bases from J, with 14 bases in between. Per the germline V gene, CDR1 is ENHRY and CDR2 is SYGVKD. The CDR3 spans 14 residues. CDR3 coding DNA: TGTGCCATCTCTGATAGCGGAGGCTACAATGAGCAGTTCTTC. Translated, it gives CAISDSGGYNEQFF.

This clone was seen a handful of times. The rearrangement links TRBV9 to TRBJ2-2, with 8 bases aligning to TRBD2. The CDR3 extends over 16 amino acids. J gave up 0 bases and V 0 bases, and 1 base lay outside the gene matches. Looked up from germline, CDR1 is SGDLS and CDR2 is YYNGEE. CDR3 loop: CASSVVSGTNTGELFF. CDR3 DNA: TGTGCCAGCAGCGTAGTTAGCGGGACGAACACCGGGGAGCTGTTTTTT.

V is TRBV5-5 and J is TRBJ2-2; weak D call: TRBD2 (6 bases). Trimming left V 4 bases short and J 1 base short, with 14 bases between. The germline V gene encodes CDR1 SGHKS and CDR2 YYEKEE (reference sequence). CDR3 length: 16 residues. Here the CDR3 reads CASSPGTGRNTGELFF. Here the CDR3 DNA reads TGTGCCAGCAGCCCAGGGACCGGGAGGAACACCGGGGAGCTGTTTTTT.

V is TRBV28 and J is TRBJ2-1; 8 positions match TRBD1. From germline, CDR1 is MDHEN and CDR2 SYDVKM. The CDR3 length is 14 residues. J lost 9 bases, V lost 8 bases, and 12 bases had no gene match. The CDR3 loop is CASGNRGQGGEQFF. DNA for the CDR3: TGTGCCAGCGGAAATCGCGGACAGGGCGGTGAGCAGTTCTTC. Full variable domain (remainder filled in from reference TRBV28 and TRBJ2-1): DVKVTQSSRYLVKRTGEKVFLECVQDMDHENMFWYRQDPGLGLRLIYFSYDVKMKEKGDIPEGYSVSREKKERFSLILESASTNQTSMYLCASGNRGQGGEQFFGPGTRLTVL.

The CDR3 is CASSLSQWGRSYEQYF. Written as DNA, the CDR3 is TGTGCCAGCAGTTTAAGTCAATGGGGCAGGAGCTACGAGCAGTACTTC. The chain uses TRBV28 and TRBJ2-7, with a tentative D call TRBD1 (5 bases). This CDR3 is 16 amino acids long. V shed 2 bases and J shed 3 bases, with 17 bases lying between them. CDR1 MDHEN and CDR2 SYDVKM come from the germline V gene.

The J gene is TRBJ1-5, the V gene TRBV30; weak D call: TRBD1 (6 bases). The CDR3 runs to 13 residues. V was trimmed by 2 bases and J by 6 bases, leaving 11 bases between them. Looked up from germline, CDR1 is GTSNPN and CDR2 is SVGIG (reference sequence). CDR3 region: CAWSTAGVQPQHF. The CDR3 region has the DNA TGTGCCTGGAGTACGGCAGGGGTTCAGCCCCAGCATTTT.

V and J are TRBV18 and TRBJ2-4; no clear D gene. Trimming removed 3 bases from V and 1 base from J, with 19 bases in between. Germline CDR1 reads KGHSH; CDR2 reads LQKENI. The CDR3 loop spans 18 amino acids. The CDR3 loop is CASSPNRPPQRAKNIQYF. The DNA of the CDR3 is TGTGCCAGCTCACCCAATAGGCCCCCCCAGAGGGCCAAAAACATTCAGTACTTC. Supplemented by reference TRBV18 and TRBJ2-4, the full variable domain reads NAGVMQNPRHLVRRRGQEARLRCSPMKGHSHVYWYRQLPEEGLKFMVYLQKENIIDESGMPKERFSAEFPKEGPSILRIQQVVRGDSAAYFCASSPNRPPQRAKNIQYFGAGTRLSVL.

This chain connects TRBV5-6 to TRBJ2-5; D gene ambiguous. Germline-derived CDR1 and CDR2 are SGHDT and YYEEEE. V lost 1 base and J lost 2, with 9 bases in between. CDR3 size: 14 residues. This CDR3 reads CASSLRSAQETQYF. CDR3 DNA sequence: TGTGCCAGCAGCTTGAGGAGCGCTCAAGAGACCCAGTACTTC.

The chain is built from TRBV5-4 and TRBJ2-7; D might be TRBD2 (6 bases). V dropped 4 bases and J dropped 6 bases, with 8 bases sitting between them. Germline loops: CDR1 SGHNT, CDR2 YYREEE (reference sequence). The CDR3 has 11 residues. The CDR3 region is CASSGGVEQYF. Here the CDR3 DNA reads TGTGCCAGCAGCGGAGGGGTCGAGCAGTACTTC.

A single count supports this clone. The chain links TRBV6-6 to TRBJ2-7; 9 bases align to TRBD2. This CDR3 is built from 15 residues. V shed 2 bases, J shed 1 base, and the junction held 3 bases outside the gene matches. The germline CDR1 and CDR2 sequences are MNHNY and SVGAGI (reference sequence). CDR3 region: CASSYEAGGSYEQYF. As DNA, the CDR3 is TGTGCCAGCAGTTACGAAGCGGGAGGTTCCTACGAGCAGTACTTC.

The chain couples TRBV15 to TRBJ1-5; D perhaps matches TRBD1 (6 bases). V lost 5 bases to trimming and J lost 1 base, with 9 bases between them. Germline loops: CDR1 LNHNV, CDR2 YYDKDF (reference sequence). The CDR3 is 14 residues long. This CDR3 is CATSRTGSNQPQHF. DNA of the CDR3: TGTGCCACCAGCCGAACAGGGAGCAATCAGCCCCAGCATTTT.

The J gene is TRBJ2-1, the V gene TRBV27, with 10 positions matching TRBD2. J lost 6 bases, V lost 5 bases, and 7 bases had no gene match. The CDR3 has 15 amino acids. Germline V gives CDR1 MNHEY, CDR2 SMNVEV (reference sequence). The CDR3 coding sequence is TGTGCCAGCAGTCCTTTAGCGGGAGGTCGCAATGAGCAGTTCTTC. Residues: CASSPLAGGRNEQFF.

A single count supports this clone. This sequence joins TRBV5-1 and TRBJ2-3, with 8 bases that match TRBD1. Trimming at V came to 0 bases and at J to 4 bases, leaving 4 bases not matched to a gene. CDR3 length: 15 residues. The V gene's germline CDR1 is SGHRS and CDR2 YFSETQ. DNA for the CDR3: TGCGCCAGCAGCTTGGGGCAGGGGGCCCCAGATACGCAGTATTTT. It is translated as CASSLGQGAPDTQYF.

This chain joins TRBV7-3 and TRBJ1-1; D ambiguous. Germline V CDR1 and CDR2: SGHTA, FQGTGA. The CDR3 is made up of 16 amino acids. Trimming stripped 0 bases from V and 0 bases from J, with 11 bases between. CDR3 sequence: CASSLTRREMNTEAFF. In DNA form, the CDR3 reads TGTGCCAGCAGCTTAACAAGGCGGGAGATGAACACTGAAGCTTTCTTT.

This clone has only one observation. The rearrangement links TRBV4-1 to TRBJ2-2; TRBD2 agrees at 8 bases. Germline loops: CDR1 MGHRA, CDR2 YSYEKL. V was clipped by 4 bases and J by 6 bases; unmatched bases: 13. The CDR3 consists of 17 residues. The CDR3 spells CASSLRGAGAAPGELFF. CDR3 nucleotide sequence: TGCGCCAGCAGCCTTAGGGGAGCGGGAGCGGCCCCCGGGGAGCTGTTTTTT.